Listed below are T cell receptor beta chains from one sample, sequenced in a study of patients and donors after allogeneic stem cell transplantation. TCRdb itself ran the RT-PCR reads through MiXCR, one entry per CDR3 protein. The table shows 70,000 or so distinct CDR3 sequences, with roughly 29% occurring only once. The source material was blood, either unsorted or a sorted T cell fraction (not recorded which). The receptors originated from a human donor who was either an allogeneic HSCT recipient or a stem cell or donor lymphocyte infusion donor (not recorded which). It is not recorded whose cells these are; they may come from a transplant donor. CDR3s include the opening cysteine and the closing phenylalanine or tryptophan. Each record gives: CDR3 protein, CDR3 DNA, D gene, J gene, clone size, V gene. The D gene is left open where the match is weak. Some rows have no size entry. The others give once, few or many, or a class for an expanded clone.

CDR3 protein: CASSQDLGTGSPYEQYF
CDR3 DNA: TGCGCCAGCAGCCAAGATCTTGGGACAGGGTCCCCTTACGAGCAGTACTTC
D gene: TRBD1
J gene: TRBJ2-7
clone size: -
V gene: TRBV4-3

CDR3 protein: CASSLRMTGFSNQPQHF
CDR3 DNA: TGTGCCAGCAGCTTGAGGATGACAGGGTTTAGCAATCAGCCCCAGCATTTT
D gene: TRBD1
J gene: TRBJ1-5
clone size: -
V gene: TRBV5-8

CDR3 protein: CASSWDSSAYNEQFF
CDR3 DNA: TGTGCCAGCAGCTGGGACAGTAGTGCCTACAATGAGCAGTTCTTC
D gene: TRBD1
J gene: TRBJ2-1
clone size: -
V gene: TRBV5-4

CDR3 protein: CASSTGTNGELFF
CDR3 DNA: TGCGCCAGCAGCACCGGGACGAACGGGGAGCTGTTTTTT
D gene: -
J gene: TRBJ2-2
clone size: -
V gene: TRBV5-1

CDR3 protein: CASSDQDITYEQYF
CDR3 DNA: TGTGCCAGCAGTGACCAAGACATAACCTACGAGCAGTACTTC
D gene: -
J gene: TRBJ2-7
clone size: -
V gene: TRBV2

CDR3 protein: CASSEYVTKYEQYF
CDR3 DNA: TGTGCCAGCAGTGAATATGTGACAAAGTACGAGCAGTACTTC
D gene: -
J gene: TRBJ2-7
clone size: -
V gene: TRBV6-1

CDR3 protein: CASSLGVVWEVGRTDTQYF
CDR3 DNA: TGTGCCAGCAGCTTAGGGGTCGTATGGGAAGTTGGTCGCACAGATACGCAGTATTTT
D gene: -
J gene: TRBJ2-3
clone size: -
V gene: TRBV7-2

CDR3 protein: CASRWTSGGLQETQYF
CDR3 DNA: TGTGCCAGCAGATGGACTAGCGGGGGATTACAAGAGACCCAGTACTTC
D gene: TRBD2
J gene: TRBJ2-5
clone size: once
V gene: TRBV6-5

CDR3 protein: CASSLPFFSGNNEQFF
CDR3 DNA: TGTGCCAGCAGCCTTCCTTTTTTTTCGGGTAACAATGAGCAGTTCTTC
D gene: -
J gene: TRBJ2-1
clone size: -
V gene: TRBV7-9

CDR3 protein: CSVRTGMNTEAFF
CDR3 DNA: TGCAGCGTTAGGACAGGGATGAACACTGAAGCTTTCTTT
D gene: TRBD1
J gene: TRBJ1-1
clone size: few
V gene: TRBV29-1

CDR3 protein: CASSFLGGNTEAFF
CDR3 DNA: TGTGCCAGCAGTTTCCTCGGAGGGAACACTGAAGCTTTCTTT
D gene: -
J gene: TRBJ1-1
clone size: few
V gene: TRBV12-3/TRBV12-4

CDR3 protein: CASSLVGGSTEAFF
CDR3 DNA: TGTGCCAGCAGCTTAGTTGGGGGGAGCACTGAAGCTTTCTTT
D gene: -
J gene: TRBJ1-1
clone size: few
V gene: TRBV7-2

CDR3 protein: CSARDPTGARFNYGYTF
CDR3 DNA: TGCAGTGCTAGAGATCCCACAGGCGCCCGGTTTAACTATGGCTACACCTTC
D gene: -
J gene: TRBJ1-2
clone size: few
V gene: TRBV20-1

CDR3 protein: CSATRGTSGIEQFF
CDR3 DNA: TGCAGTGCCACGCGCGGGACTAGCGGGATCGAGCAGTTCTTC
D gene: TRBD2
J gene: TRBJ2-1
clone size: few
V gene: TRBV20-1

CDR3 protein: CASRHSNEQFF
CDR3 DNA: TGTGCCAGCAGACATAGCAATGAGCAGTTCTTC
D gene: -
J gene: TRBJ2-1
clone size: -
V gene: TRBV6-2/TRBV6-3

CDR3 protein: CASSLRLTGELFF
CDR3 DNA: TGTGCCAGCAGCCTACGGTTAACCGGGGAGCTGTTTTTT
D gene: -
J gene: TRBJ2-2
clone size: -
V gene: TRBV3-1

CDR3 protein: CASSLGQGRYGYTF
CDR3 DNA: TGTGCCAGCAGTTTGGGACAGGGGAGATATGGCTACACCTTC
D gene: TRBD1
J gene: TRBJ1-2
clone size: -
V gene: TRBV27

CDR3 protein: CASSPHRGYEQYF
CDR3 DNA: TGTGCCAGCAGTCCTCATAGGGGCTACGAGCAGTACTTC
D gene: -
J gene: TRBJ2-7
clone size: few
V gene: TRBV6-1

CDR3 protein: CASSVGPGGIYEQYF
CDR3 DNA: TGTGCCAGCAGCGTAGGGCCAGGGGGTATCTACGAGCAGTACTTC
D gene: TRBD1
J gene: TRBJ2-7
clone size: -
V gene: TRBV9

CDR3 protein: CASSLGDINFEAFF
CDR3 DNA: TGCGCCAGCAGCTTGGGGGACATCAATTTTGAAGCTTTCTTT
D gene: -
J gene: TRBJ1-1
clone size: many
V gene: TRBV5-1

CDR3 protein: CASSLAGRSPYNEQFF
CDR3 DNA: TGCGCCAGCAGCTTGGCCGGGCGATCTCCCTACAATGAGCAGTTCTTC
D gene: -
J gene: TRBJ2-1
clone size: -
V gene: TRBV5-1

CDR3 protein: CSARQLHTEAFF
CDR3 DNA: TGCAGTGCCCGACAGCTACACACTGAAGCTTTCTTT
D gene: -
J gene: TRBJ1-1
clone size: many
V gene: TRBV20-1

CDR3 protein: CASSCLTRGAYNEQFF
CDR3 DNA: TGTGCCAGCAGCTGCCTTACGCGGGGGGCCTACAATGAGCAGTTCTTC
D gene: TRBD2
J gene: TRBJ2-1
clone size: -
V gene: TRBV3-1

CDR3 protein: CASSEVRGETQYF
CDR3 DNA: TGTGCCAGCAGTGAGGTGCGGGGAGAGACCCAGTACTTC
D gene: -
J gene: TRBJ2-5
clone size: -
V gene: TRBV2

CDR3 protein: CASSSTGPTEAFF
CDR3 DNA: TGTGCCAGCAGCTCGACAGGGCCCACTGAAGCTTTCTTT
D gene: TRBD1
J gene: TRBJ1-1
clone size: -
V gene: TRBV7-9

CDR3 protein: CASSLAPQHGNTIYF
CDR3 DNA: TGTGCCAGCAGTTTAGCGCCCCAGCATGGAAACACCATATATTTT
D gene: -
J gene: TRBJ1-3
clone size: many
V gene: TRBV12-3/TRBV12-4

CDR3 protein: CASSFIGADTQYF
CDR3 DNA: TGTGCCAGCAGTTTTATAGGGGCAGATACGCAGTATTTT
D gene: -
J gene: TRBJ2-3
clone size: few
V gene: TRBV27

CDR3 protein: CASSLARSGSGDTQYF
CDR3 DNA: TGTGCCAGCAGCTTAGCGCGTAGCGGGAGTGGTGATACGCAGTATTTT
D gene: TRBD2
J gene: TRBJ2-3
clone size: -
V gene: TRBV7-8

CDR3 protein: CASSLAATGANVLTF
CDR3 DNA: TGTGCCAGCAGCTTAGCGGCTACTGGGGCCAACGTCCTGACTTTC
D gene: -
J gene: TRBJ2-6
clone size: few
V gene: TRBV7-9

CDR3 protein: CSARQGRTEAFF
CDR3 DNA: TGCAGTGCTAGACAGGGTCGGACTGAAGCTTTCTTT
D gene: -
J gene: TRBJ1-1
clone size: -
V gene: TRBV20-1

CDR3 protein: CASSLRPEGIGSGNTIYF
CDR3 DNA: TGTGCCAGCAGCTTGCGACCCGAGGGTATCGGCTCTGGAAACACCATATATTTT
D gene: -
J gene: TRBJ1-3
clone size: few
V gene: TRBV5-6

CDR3 protein: CASSYWGENTEAFF
CDR3 DNA: TGTGCCAGCAGTTACTGGGGGGAGAACACTGAAGCTTTCTTT
D gene: -
J gene: TRBJ1-1
clone size: few
V gene: TRBV6-5

CDR3 protein: CASSKLAGAYNEQFF
CDR3 DNA: TGTGCCAGCAGCAAACTAGCGGGGGCTTACAATGAGCAGTTCTTC
D gene: TRBD2
J gene: TRBJ2-1
clone size: few
V gene: TRBV2

CDR3 protein: CSARDPSRDYGYTF
CDR3 DNA: TGCAGTGCTAGAGATCCTAGTCGGGACTATGGCTACACCTTC
D gene: -
J gene: TRBJ1-2
clone size: few
V gene: TRBV20-1

CDR3 protein: CAISMNTEAFF
CDR3 DNA: TGTGCCATCAGTATGAACACTGAAGCTTTCTTT
D gene: -
J gene: TRBJ1-1
clone size: few
V gene: TRBV10-3

CDR3 protein: CASTQGGFSGNTIYF
CDR3 DNA: TGTGCCAGCACTCAAGGGGGTTTCTCTGGAAACACCATATATTTT
D gene: -
J gene: TRBJ1-3
clone size: many
V gene: TRBV12-3/TRBV12-4

CDR3 protein: CASRWGTDTQYF
CDR3 DNA: TGTGCCAGCCGATGGGGCACAGATACGCAGTATTTT
D gene: -
J gene: TRBJ2-3
clone size: -
V gene: TRBV12-3/TRBV12-4

CDR3 protein: CASSLAGGPPPRFF
CDR3 DNA: TGTGCCAGCAGCTTGGCCGGGGGTCCCCCGCCTAGGTTCTTC
D gene: -
J gene: TRBJ2-1
clone size: -
V gene: TRBV5-6

CDR3 protein: CASSLTLGYQPQHF
CDR3 DNA: TGTGCCAGCAGTTTGACCCTGGGTTATCAGCCCCAGCATTTT
D gene: -
J gene: TRBJ1-5
clone size: few
V gene: TRBV27

CDR3 protein: CSAFLRGRENTEAFF
CDR3 DNA: TGCAGTGCTTTCCTCAGGGGGCGAGAGAACACTGAAGCTTTCTTT
D gene: TRBD1
J gene: TRBJ1-1
clone size: -
V gene: TRBV20-1

CDR3 protein: CASSLEPGQTYEQYF
CDR3 DNA: TGCGCCAGCAGCTTGGAGCCGGGACAGACCTACGAGCAGTACTTC
D gene: TRBD1
J gene: TRBJ2-7
clone size: few
V gene: TRBV5-1

CDR3 protein: CASSQDRNVNTEAFF
CDR3 DNA: TGTGCCAGCAGCCAAGATCGCAACGTGAACACTGAAGCTTTCTTT
D gene: -
J gene: TRBJ1-1
clone size: -
V gene: TRBV14

CDR3 protein: CASRTDSSYNSPLHF
CDR3 DNA: TGTGCCAGCAGGACAGATAGCTCCTATAATTCACCCCTCCACTTT
D gene: -
J gene: TRBJ1-6
clone size: few
V gene: TRBV5-8

CDR3 protein: CASSLGGTSLGDTQYF
CDR3 DNA: TGTGCCAGCAGTTTAGGTGGGACTTCCCTGGGCGATACGCAGTATTTT
D gene: -
J gene: TRBJ2-3
clone size: few
V gene: TRBV12-3/TRBV12-4

CDR3 protein: CSARDDTGYGYTF
CDR3 DNA: TGCAGTGCTAGAGATGACACCGGCTATGGCTACACCTTC
D gene: -
J gene: TRBJ1-2
clone size: few
V gene: TRBV20-1

CDR3 protein: CASSQDGGDYSNQPQHF
CDR3 DNA: TGTGCCAGCAGCCAAGATGGAGGAGATTATAGCAATCAGCCCCAGCATTTT
D gene: -
J gene: TRBJ1-5
clone size: -
V gene: TRBV4-2

CDR3 protein: CSARDTAGGPRELFF
CDR3 DNA: TGCAGTGCTAGAGATACAGCGGGAGGGCCCAGGGAGCTGTTTTTT
D gene: TRBD2
J gene: TRBJ2-2
clone size: few
V gene: TRBV20-1

CDR3 protein: CASSHRDRVNSPLHF
CDR3 DNA: TGTGCCAGCTCACACCGGGACAGGGTTAATTCACCCCTCCACTTT
D gene: TRBD1
J gene: TRBJ1-6
clone size: few
V gene: TRBV18

CDR3 protein: CASSPESGYPPDTQYF
CDR3 DNA: TGTGCCAGCAGCCCGGAGTCAGGTTACCCACCAGATACGCAGTATTTT
D gene: -
J gene: TRBJ2-3
clone size: -
V gene: TRBV3-1

CDR3 protein: CASSQVASYEQYF
CDR3 DNA: TGTGCCAGCAGCCAGGTAGCGTCCTACGAGCAGTACTTC
D gene: -
J gene: TRBJ2-7
clone size: -
V gene: TRBV14